A single sample is the source of the 26 T cell receptor beta chains below, sequenced in a study of OX40 agonist ivuxolimab in advanced cancers. Assay: immunoSEQ multiplex PCR; the TCRdb copy retains only in-frame clones and omits some. The sample has tens of thousands of clones, roughly four fifths seen once. This material consisted of CD4+ or CD8+ T cells sorted from blood, taken in a trial of the OX40 agonist ivuxolimab. The receptor source for this set is an adult with an advanced solid tumor such as melanoma, head and neck, liver or kidney cancer.

This clone appeared a single time. The CDR3 loop reads CASSLAGTQYF. DNA of the CDR3: TGTGCCAGCAGCTTGGCAGGGACCCAGTACTTC. The chain has TRBV5-6 and TRBJ2-5; no clear D gene. The ends were cut back, 0 bases at V and 7 bases at J, with 4 bases in the middle. There are 11 residues in the CDR3. CDR1 is SGHDT and CDR2 is YYEEEE in the germline V gene.

The rearrangement uses TRBV7-2 and TRBJ2-7, with D possibly TRBD2 on 6 matching bases. This CDR3 region has 14 residues. Germline lookup yields CDR1 SGHTA and CDR2 FQGNSA. Trimming removed 1 base at V and 2 bases at J, with 9 bases between. The CDR3 DNA follows: TGTGCCAGCAGCTTAGGGCTAGCGACCTACGAGCAGTACTTC. As protein: CASSLGLATYEQYF.

This chain's CDR3 is CASSASGSSSYEQYF. The CDR3 nucleotides read TGTGCCAGCAGCGCCTCGGGGTCTAGCTCCTACGAGCAGTACTTC. The genes are TRBV9 and TRBJ2-7; maybe TRBD2 (5 bases). The CDR3 covers 15 residues. Trimming cost V 3 bases and J 0 bases, with 13 bases left between them. CDR1 and CDR2 (germline): SGDLS, YYNGEE.

The genes are TRBV4-3 and TRBJ2-3; 8 bases are shared with TRBD2. Germline CDR1 and CDR2: LGHNA and YSLEER. The CDR3 is made up of 17 amino acids. Germline trimming cut 8 bases from V and 4 bases from J; bases unmatched to any gene: 17. This CDR3 reads CASSRGSSAGVADTQYF. The CDR3 DNA reads as TGCGCCAGCTCCCGGGGGAGCTCAGCGGGAGTAGCAGATACGCAGTATTTT.

The DNA for the CDR3 is TGTGCCAGCAGTCCGCGGGACTACTACAATGAGCAGTTCTTC. This gives the protein CASSPRDYYNEQFF. J is TRBJ2-1 and V is TRBV7-8, with 7 nucleotides matching TRBD2. The junction had 5 bases not matched to a gene; V was cut back by 6 bases and J by 3 bases. This CDR3 region has 14 residues. Germline CDR1 SGHVS, CDR2 FQNEAQ.

The J gene is TRBJ1-2, the V gene TRBV7-6; D ambiguous. Per the germline V gene, CDR1 is SGHVS and CDR2 is FNYEAQ. Trimming removed 1 base at V and 3 bases at J, with 6 bases between. The CDR3 is 13 residues long. The CDR3 coding sequence is TGTGCCAGCAGCTTAGAACAAGACTATGGCTACACCTTC. Amino acid sequence: CASSLEQDYGYTF.

The V call is TRBV2, the J call TRBJ2-2; 7 bases align to TRBD2. This CDR3 is built from 13 residues. The V segment lost 6 bases and the J segment 4 bases; nucleotides outside the gene matches: 2. Germline-derived CDR1 and CDR2 are SNHLY and FYNNEI. The CDR3 DNA sequence: TGTGCCAGCAGACCGGGGGGCACCGGGGAGCTGTTTTTT. Its translation is CASRPGGTGELFF. Drawing the rest from reference TRBV2 and TRBJ2-2, the complete variable domain is EPEVTQTPSHQVTQMGQEVILRCVPISNHLYFYWYRQILGQKVEFLVSFYNNEISEKSEIFDDQFSVERPDGSNFTLKIRSTKLEDSAMYFCASRPGGTGELFFGEGSRLTVL.

V is TRBV10-2 and J is TRBJ2-1; no definite D call. The CDR3 runs to 14 residues. Trimming stripped 0 bases from V and 4 bases from J, with 7 bases between. Per germline, CDR1 WSHSY and CDR2 SAAADI. CDR3 in amino acids: CASSESIGYNEQFF. For the CDR3, the DNA is TGCGCCAGCAGTGAGTCGATCGGTTACAATGAGCAGTTCTTC.

This rearrangement joins TRBV7-9 to TRBJ1-2, with 7 bases identical to TRBD1. Germline lookup yields CDR1 SEHNR and CDR2 FQNEAQ (reference sequence). J was trimmed by 8 bases and V by 7 bases; bases with no gene match: 10. This CDR3 comprises 13 residues. CDR3 in amino acids: CASIERDSQGYTF. CDR3 nucleotides: TGTGCCAGCATCGAAAGGGACAGCCAAGGCTACACCTTC.

The chain employs TRBV5-1 and TRBJ2-1, with 11 positions matching TRBD2. Germline V gene sequence: CDR1 SGHRS, CDR2 YFSETQ. The junction had 8 bases not matched to a gene; V was cut back by 4 bases and J by 5 bases. The CDR3 runs to 16 residues. CDR3 sequence reads: CASSQRTSGYNNEQFF. In DNA, the CDR3 is TGCGCCAGCAGCCAAAGGACTAGCGGGTATAACAATGAGCAGTTCTTC.

The V call is TRBV10-3, the J call TRBJ2-5; D may be TRBD1 or TRBD2 (6 bases each). CDR1 and CDR2 from the germline V gene are ENHRY and SYGVKD. V was pared by 10 bases and J by 4 bases, with 19 bases between. The CDR3 totals 14 residues. The CDR3 region is CATGAVGGGETQYF. The CDR3 DNA reads TGTGCCACCGGGGCCGTCGGGGGCGGAGAGACCCAGTACTTC.

Written as DNA, the CDR3 is TGCAGCGTCCGCGAGGACATACTAGCCAAAAACATTCAGTACTTC. Its protein is CSVREDILAKNIQYF. The chain uses TRBV29-1 and TRBJ2-4; maybe TRBD1 (5 bases). Trimming took 6 bases from V and 0 from J, leaving 15 bases between them. The CDR3 has 15 amino acids. CDR1 and CDR2 (germline): SQVTM, ANQGSEA. The variable domain in full, with the rest retrieved from reference TRBV29-1 and TRBJ2-4, is SAVISQKPSRDICQRGTSLTIQCQVDSQVTMMFWYRQQPGQSLTLIATANQGSEATYESGFVIDKFPISRPNLTFSTLTVSNMSPEDSSIYLCSVREDILAKNIQYFGAGTRLSVL.

This chain connects TRBV5-1 to TRBJ1-1; TRBD1 is a possible D gene (5 bases). This CDR3 is 15 amino acids long. Germline CDR1 and CDR2: SGHRS and YFSETQ. The V gene lost 0 bases and the J gene lost 3 bases, with 12 bases spanning the gap. The CDR3: CASSLVRGGDTEAFF. CDR3 DNA: TGCGCCAGCAGCTTGGTTCGGGGCGGCGACACTGAAGCTTTCTTT.

The chain recombines TRBV5-1 with TRBJ2-2; D gene ambiguous. The CDR3 consists of 14 residues. V was shortened by 2 bases and J by 1 base, with 6 bases between the two germline ends. Per the germline V gene, CDR1 is SGHRS and CDR2 is YFSETQ. Here the CDR3 DNA reads TGCGCCAGCAGCTTTTCCGGGAACACCGGGGAGCTGTTTTTT. Its translation: CASSFSGNTGELFF.

The V and J genes are TRBV5-1 and TRBJ2-3, with a weak D call TRBD2 (5 bases). The germline V gene encodes CDR1 SGHRS and CDR2 YFSETQ. The CDR3 extends over 14 amino acids. Trimming pared 1 base from V and 0 bases from J, leaving 6 bases between. In DNA form, the CDR3 reads TGCGCCAGCAGCTTGAGCGGCAGCACAGATACGCAGTATTTT. It encodes CASSLSGSTDTQYF.

The chain has TRBV6-5 and TRBJ1-6, with D perhaps matching TRBD1 (5 bases). CDR3 length: 15 amino acids. Trimming removed 0 bases from V and 7 bases from J, with 10 bases in between. Germline V gives CDR1 MNHEY, CDR2 SVGAGI. The CDR3 protein is CASSYSTVGNSPLHF. The CDR3 nucleotides are TGTGCCAGCAGTTACTCGACAGTAGGAAATTCACCCCTCCACTTT.

The CDR3 here is CSVAGELLVGQTYGYTF. DNA of the CDR3: TGCAGCGTTGCGGGGGAATTATTGGTCGGACAGACCTATGGCTACACCTTC. The chain has TRBV29-1 and TRBJ1-2, with D possibly being TRBD1 (6 bases). The germline CDR1 and CDR2 sequences are SQVTM and ANQGSEA. The CDR3 extends over 17 amino acids. With 4 bases removed from V and 4 bases from J, the gap between germline ends came to 25 bases.

The chain recombines TRBV10-3 with TRBJ2-3; 7 bases are shared with TRBD2. The CDR3 extends over 13 amino acids. The germline CDR1 and CDR2 sequences are ENHRY and SYGVKD. The junction had 7 bases not matched to a gene; V was cut back by 11 bases and J by 2 bases. The CDR3 reads CAAAGETTDTQYF. CDR3 DNA: TGTGCCGCGGCGGGGGAGACCACAGATACGCAGTATTTT.

V and J are TRBV7-5 and TRBJ2-1; TRBD2 reflects the table's D call only, with no check against the DNA. TRBV7-5 is listed as a pseudogene. The CDR3 loop spans 16 amino acids. The CDR3 sequence: CVRSLEGARTYNEQFF. CDR3 nucleotides: TGTGTCAGAAGCCTTGAAGGAGCTAGAACCTACAATGAGCAGTTCTTC.

This clone has only a few counts. The V call is TRBV7-3, the J call TRBJ1-2; 9 bases are shared with TRBD1. After removal of 1 base from V and 8 bases from J, the junction contained 2 bases not matched to a gene. The CDR3 has 13 residues. Looked up from germline, CDR1 is SGHTA and CDR2 is FQGTGA. The CDR3 loop reads CASSLIGTGGYTF. In DNA, the CDR3 is TGTGCCAGCAGCTTAATCGGGACAGGGGGCTACACCTTC.

J is TRBJ2-6 and V is TRBV29-1; TRBD2 is a possible D gene (6 bases). V dropped 4 bases and J dropped 12 bases, with 13 bases sitting between them. The CDR3 loop spans 12 amino acids. CDR1 SQVTM and CDR2 ANQGSEA come from the germline V gene. The CDR3 coding sequence is TGCAGCGTTGGGGAGGCGGGAAGCGTCCTGACTTTC. It codes for CSVGEAGSVLTF.

This sequence joins TRBV19 and TRBJ1-2, with D uncertain. The germline V gene encodes CDR1 LNHDA and CDR2 SQIVND (reference sequence). The CDR3 is made up of 15 amino acids. V lost 6 bases and J lost 0, with 14 bases in between. CDR3 residues: CASSPDRATNYGYTF. The CDR3 DNA follows: TGTGCCAGTAGCCCGGACCGAGCCACTAACTATGGCTACACCTTC.

V gene TRBV30 combines with J gene TRBJ1-1; D is unresolved. The CDR3 totals 13 residues. V was cut by 5 bases and J by 1 base, with 11 bases left in between. The V gene's germline CDR1 is GTSNPN and CDR2 SVGIG (reference sequence). The CDR3 region has the DNA TGTGCCTGGGGCGTTGATACGAACACTGAAGCTTTCTTT. Translated: CAWGVDTNTEAFF.

This clone came up a few times. V usage is TRBV7-9 and J usage is TRBJ2-5; D call uncertain. Per germline, CDR1 SEHNR and CDR2 FQNEAQ (reference sequence). There are 13 residues in the CDR3. Trimming removed 2 bases at V and 5 bases at J, with 9 bases between. The CDR3 loop is CASSLSGLETQYF. For the CDR3, the DNA is TGTGCCAGCAGCTTATCCGGTTTGGAGACCCAGTACTTC.

V and J are TRBV5-1 and TRBJ1-6; D might be TRBD1 (6 bases). This CDR3 is 13 amino acids long. V lost 0 bases, J lost 10 bases, and 8 bases lay in between. Germline loops: CDR1 SGHRS, CDR2 YFSETQ. Written as DNA, the CDR3 is TGCGCCAGCAGCTTGGACAGGGCCTCACCCCTCCACTTT. Protein product: CASSLDRASPLHF.

The chain has TRBV11-2 and TRBJ2-5; TRBD1 aligns across 7 bases. CDR1 is SGHAT, CDR2 FQNNGV, per germline. This CDR3 spans 14 amino acids. The ends lost 5 bases at V and 3 bases at J; junction bases unmatched: 6. The DNA for the CDR3 is TGTGCCAGCAGCCACGGACAGGTCGAAGAGACCCAGTACTTC. Translating it yields CASSHGQVEETQYF. Supplemented by reference TRBV11-2 and TRBJ2-5, the full variable domain reads EAGVAQSPRYKIIEKRQSVAFWCNPISGHATLYWYQQILGQGPKLLIQFQNNGVVDDSQLPKDRFSAERLKGVDSTLKIQPAKLEDSAVYLCASSHGQVEETQYFGPGTRLLVL.